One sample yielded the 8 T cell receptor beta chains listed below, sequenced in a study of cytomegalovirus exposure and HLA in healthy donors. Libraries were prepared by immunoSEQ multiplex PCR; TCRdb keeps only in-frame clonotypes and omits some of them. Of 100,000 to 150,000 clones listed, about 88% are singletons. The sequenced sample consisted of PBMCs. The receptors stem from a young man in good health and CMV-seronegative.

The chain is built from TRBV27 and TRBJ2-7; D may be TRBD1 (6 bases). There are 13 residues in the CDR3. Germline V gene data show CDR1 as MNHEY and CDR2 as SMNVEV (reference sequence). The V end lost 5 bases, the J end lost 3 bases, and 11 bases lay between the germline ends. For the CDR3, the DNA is TGTGCCAGCAGTCCTCAACAGGGCTACGAGCAGTACTTC. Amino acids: CASSPQQGYEQYF.

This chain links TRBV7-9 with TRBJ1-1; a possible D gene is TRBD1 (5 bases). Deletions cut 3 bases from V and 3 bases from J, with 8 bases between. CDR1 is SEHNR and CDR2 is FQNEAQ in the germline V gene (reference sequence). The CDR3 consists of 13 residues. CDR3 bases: TGTGCCAGCAGCTTTCCGGGGGACACTGAAGCTTTCTTT. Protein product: CASSFPGDTEAFF.

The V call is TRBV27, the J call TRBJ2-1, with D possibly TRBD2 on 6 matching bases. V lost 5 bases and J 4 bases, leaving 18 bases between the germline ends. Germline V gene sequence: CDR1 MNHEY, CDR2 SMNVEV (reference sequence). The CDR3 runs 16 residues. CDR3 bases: TGTGCCAGCAGTCCTTCCGCGGGATTCTGGTACAATGAGCAGTTCTTC. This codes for CASSPSAGFWYNEQFF.

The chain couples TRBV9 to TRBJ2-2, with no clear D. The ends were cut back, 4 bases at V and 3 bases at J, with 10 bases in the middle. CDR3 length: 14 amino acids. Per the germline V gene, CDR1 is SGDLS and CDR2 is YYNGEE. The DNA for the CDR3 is TGTGCCAGCAGCCAGGCCCGTTACACCGGGGAGCTGTTTTTT. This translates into CASSQARYTGELFF.

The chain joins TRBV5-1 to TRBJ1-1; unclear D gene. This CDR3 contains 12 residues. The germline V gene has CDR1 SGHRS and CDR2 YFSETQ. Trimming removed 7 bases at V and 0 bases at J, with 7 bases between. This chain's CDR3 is CASSIMNTEAFF. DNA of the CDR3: TGCGCCAGCTCTATCATGAACACTGAAGCTTTCTTT.

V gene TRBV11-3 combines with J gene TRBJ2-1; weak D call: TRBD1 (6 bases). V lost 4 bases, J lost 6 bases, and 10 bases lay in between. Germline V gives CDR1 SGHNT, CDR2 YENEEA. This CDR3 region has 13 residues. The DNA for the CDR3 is TGTGCCAGCAGCTCAGTAGGGGGCAATGAGCAGTTCTTC. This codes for CASSSVGGNEQFF.

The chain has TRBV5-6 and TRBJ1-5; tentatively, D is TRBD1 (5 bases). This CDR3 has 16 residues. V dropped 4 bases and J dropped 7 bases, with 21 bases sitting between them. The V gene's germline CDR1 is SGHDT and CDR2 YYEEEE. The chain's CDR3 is CASSRVGQGSLQPQHF. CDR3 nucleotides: TGTGCCAGCAGCCGGGTTGGGCAGGGTTCTCTGCAGCCCCAGCATTTT. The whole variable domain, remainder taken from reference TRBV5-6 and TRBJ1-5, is DAGVTQSPTHLIKTRGQQVTLRCSPKSGHDTVSWYQQALGQGPQFIFQYYEEEERQRGNFPDRFSGHQFPNYSSELNVNALLLGDSALYLCASSRVGQGSLQPQHFGDGTRLSIL.

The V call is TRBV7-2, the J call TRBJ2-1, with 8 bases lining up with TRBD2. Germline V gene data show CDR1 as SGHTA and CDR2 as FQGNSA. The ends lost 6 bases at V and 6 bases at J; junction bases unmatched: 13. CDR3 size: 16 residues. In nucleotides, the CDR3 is TGTGCCAGCAGGGAAGCGGGAGATATCATCGGCAATGAGCAGTTCTTC. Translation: CASREAGDIIGNEQFF.